This T cell receptor beta chain came from a study of metastatic and nonmetastatic thyroid tumors. TCRdb re-clonotyped the PCR reads via MiXCR. Of tens of thousands of clones listed, approximately 14% are singletons. From germline, CDR1 is ENHRY and CDR2 SYGVKD. V was shortened by 7 bases and J by 0 bases, with 16 bases between the two germline ends. The CDR3 has 15 amino acids. This clone was counted many times. All patients were treatment-naive before thyroid surgery. V usage is TRBV10-3 and J usage is TRBJ2-7; D not certain. The sample comprised tumor tissue. The receptor was isolated from a female donor with papillary thyroid cancer or a benign thyroid nodule (not recorded which). Some clones in this sample may be carry-over from other donors' samples. CDR3 amino acids: CAIMSVTLNSYEQYF. The CDR3 DNA follows: TGTGCCATCATGTCGGTGACGCTAAACTCCTACGAGCAGTACTTC.